Listed here is a single T cell receptor (beta chain). Its antigen is unknown. Treatment of the sample: oral pan-JAK inhibitor, 5-10 mg twice daily. The data are from a study of CD8+ T cells in alopecia areata. Study in general: Treated individuals took tofacitinib by mouth, 5 to 10 mg twice daily.

Notes on the study in general: Among the top 100, expanded CD8+ clones were significantly decreased by tofacitinib, as was scalp clonality.

This CDR3 has 13 residues. Germline V gene data show CDR1 as GTSNPN and CDR2 as SVGIG (reference sequence). V dropped 4 bases and J dropped 6; count of bases not matched to a gene: 8. It was cDNA, reverse transcribed from extracted RNA, that served as the sequencing template. Profiled with immunoSEQ multiplex PCR; TCRdb holds only in-frame clones, not every one. The repertoire includes around 200,000 clones, 40% to 65% of them detected once, and 10% to 13% sits in the top ten. Sequencing used CD8+ T cells sorted from blood, obtained at week 24, from a patient treated with tofacitinib. V is TRBV30 and J is TRBJ2-7, with 8 bases that match TRBD1. This receptor was taken from a human donor with alopecia areata. CDR3 amino acids: CAWNEAGGSEQYF. The CDR3 nucleotides read TGTGCCTGGAACGAGGCAGGGGGCTCCGAGCAGTACTTC.